The clone carrying this T cell receptor (beta chain) has more than one count but fewer than ten. Other DNA sequences in the same sample also yield this CDR3. This entry belongs to a study of blood T cell repertoires in COVID-19. The wider study: Spain, Italy and the United States supplied samples that represented acute and convalescent COVID-19. In each case, the material was cDNA or gDNA derived from T cells, B-cell-depleted T cells, or PBMCs.

Authors' processing steps: Estimation of nucleated cell counts was performed using reference gene primer amplification. Here immunoSEQ multiplex PCR was the method, and the copy in TCRdb shows in-frame clones only, minus some. That table is the source of V, J and clone size, and D and trimming were worked out from the DNA. Altogether about 100,000 clones are present, 90% being singletons, with the ten largest covering about 5.2%. V lost 1 base, J lost 2 bases, and 7 bases stayed unmatched. Germline-derived CDR1 and CDR2 are SGHTA and FQGNSA. This CDR3 has 16 amino acids. The gene calls are TRBV7-2 and TRBJ2-7, with 8 bases fitting TRBD2. The TCR originated in a man in his fifties or sixties with acute or convalescent COVID-19. The sample comprised peripheral blood. CDR3 protein: CASSLDGSGTPYEQYF. For the CDR3, the DNA is TGTGCCAGCAGCTTAGATGGTAGCGGGACGCCCTACGAGCAGTACTTC.